One and the same sample provided the 19 T cell receptor beta chains below, sequenced in a study of T cells after posttransplantation cyclophosphamide. Busulfan-fludarabine conditioning, marrow transplant, and cyclophosphamide on days +3 and +4 were administered. TCRdb's table, derived via immunoSEQ multiplex PCR, lists solely in-frame clones and lacks some. The record shows approximately 2,300 clones for this sample, with no singletons present. The sequencing used PBMCs, collected after an allogeneic stem cell transplant with post-transplant cyclophosphamide. The receptors derive from a female patient in her 60s who received an allogeneic stem cell transplant from an unrelated donor, was CMV-positive, and had acute GVHD only. The T cells may partly be graft donor cells.

This clone was recorded many times. This sequence joins TRBV12-3 or TRBV12-4 and TRBJ2-4; tentative D call: TRBD2 (5 bases). Between the trimmed V and J ends, which lost 8 bases and 7 bases, there was a span of 18 bases. The CDR3 runs 14 residues. CDR3 protein: CASGQQAGPNIQYF. For the CDR3, the DNA is TGTGCCAGCGGGCAGCAGGCGGGTCCGAACATTCAGTACTTC.

This clone has at least ten counts. The chain joins TRBV30 to TRBJ2-7; D is undetermined. Germline CDR1 reads GTSNPN; CDR2 reads SVGIG (reference sequence). Trimming took off 0 bases at V and 2 bases at J, with 8 bases between the two ends. The CDR3 has 13 amino acids. The CDR3 protein is CAWSVGGPYEQYF. CDR3 nucleotides: TGTGCCTGGAGTGTAGGTGGCCCCTACGAGCAGTACTTC.

There are many counts of this clone. The V call is TRBV4-1, the J call TRBJ2-3; TRBD2 aligns across 9 bases. The CDR3 loop spans 17 amino acids. V lost 0 bases to trimming and J lost 5 bases; unmatched junction nucleotides: 9. CDR1 and CDR2 from the germline V gene are MGHRA and YSYEKL. CDR3 coding DNA: TGCGCCAGCAGCCAAGATGGGGCGGGGGGGGTGAAAGATACGCAGTATTTT. It codes for CASSQDGAGGVKDTQYF.

This clone was recorded many times. This chain uses TRBV5-1 with TRBJ2-5; 13 nucleotides agree with TRBD2. The V segment lost 5 bases and the J segment 9 bases; nucleotides outside the gene matches: 7. Germline loops: CDR1 SGHRS, CDR2 YFSETQ. The CDR3 runs to 14 residues. The CDR3 is CASRTGLAGSAQYF. CDR3 DNA: TGCGCCAGCAGAACGGGACTAGCGGGATCGGCCCAGTACTTC.

This clone was counted many times. CDR3 protein: CASISGGLSYEQYF. Here the CDR3 DNA reads TGTGCCAGCATCAGCGGCGGACTCTCCTACGAGCAGTACTTC. This chain joins TRBV6-6 and TRBJ2-7; possibly TRBD2 for D (5 bases). The CDR3 has 14 amino acids. The ends were cut back, 7 bases at V and 0 bases at J, with 13 bases in the middle. In germline, CDR1 is MNHNY, CDR2 SVGAGI (reference sequence).

At least ten counts were recorded for this clone. The chain links TRBV19 to TRBJ1-1; 11 positions agree with TRBD1. J lost 1 base, V lost 5 bases, and 6 bases had no gene match. The CDR3 sequence is 16 residues long. Germline V gene sequence: CDR1 LNHDA, CDR2 SQIVND (reference sequence). CDR3 in DNA: TGTGCCAGTAGTCCTCGGACAGGGGGCCAGAACACTGAAGCTTTCTTT. Amino acid sequence: CASSPRTGGQNTEAFF. The complete variable domain, with remaining parts taken from reference TRBV19 and TRBJ1-1, reads DGGITQSPKYLFRKEGQNVTLSCEQNLNHDAMYWYRQDPGQGLRLIYYSQIVNDFQKGDIAEGYSVSREKKESFPLTVTSAQKNPTAFYLCASSPRTGGQNTEAFFGQGTRLTVV.

This clone showed up many times. The gene calls are TRBV7-2 and TRBJ2-1; TRBD2 aligns across 9 bases. The length of the CDR3 is 16 residues. Trimming took 3 bases from V and 6 from J; bases not matched to a gene: 9. Germline V gene data show CDR1 as SGHTA and CDR2 as FQGNSA. The CDR3 is CASSFMAGGIGNEQFF. CDR3 DNA: TGTGCCAGCAGCTTTATGGCGGGGGGGATCGGCAATGAGCAGTTCTTC.

At least ten counts were recorded for this clone. The chain has TRBV6-6 and TRBJ2-1; 11 nucleotides line up with TRBD2. The CDR3 has 15 residues. The ends lost 2 bases at V and 10 bases at J; junction bases unmatched: 7. CDR1 and CDR2 from the germline V gene are MNHNY and SVGAGI (reference sequence). CDR3: CASSYNLAGGREQFF. CDR3 sequence (DNA): TGTGCCAGCAGTTACAATCTAGCGGGGGGTAGGGAGCAGTTCTTC.

This clone occurred many times. The rearrangement joins TRBV12-3 or TRBV12-4 to TRBJ2-1; no clear D gene. The ends were cut back, 6 bases at V and 1 base at J, with 7 bases in the middle. CDR3 length equals 13 residues. The CDR3 loop is CASSPDSYNEQFF. The CDR3 DNA is TGTGCCAGCAGCCCAGATTCCTACAATGAGCAGTTCTTC.

This clone was recorded a few times. The chain carries TRBV29-1 and TRBJ2-5; 8 bases line up with TRBD2. Trimming at V came to 2 bases and at J to 4 bases, leaving 9 bases not matched to a gene. The V gene's germline CDR1 is SQVTM and CDR2 ANQGSEA. The CDR3 has 15 amino acids. This chain's CDR3 is CSVERGHAGGETQYF. In nucleotides, the CDR3 is TGCAGCGTTGAACGGGGTCACGCGGGGGGAGAGACCCAGTACTTC.

This clone was recorded many times. The J gene is TRBJ2-5, the V gene TRBV5-1; 8 bases line up with TRBD1. Trimming cost V 0 bases and J 5 bases; bases outside gene matches: 6. Germline V gene lookup returns CDR1 SGHRS and CDR2 YFSETQ. The CDR3 has 15 amino acids. CDR3 nucleotide sequence: TGCGCCAGCAGCTTGGGGACAGGGCGGTGGGAGACCCAGTACTTC. The encoded protein is CASSLGTGRWETQYF.

This clone showed up many times. The chain combines TRBV28 with TRBJ2-5; 11 bases line up with TRBD2. Per germline, CDR1 MDHEN and CDR2 SYDVKM. V trimming: 6 bases; J trimming: 4 bases; junction bases outside the gene matches: 4. This CDR3 comprises 14 residues. The CDR3 spells CASSRGLAGETQYF. The DNA for the CDR3 is TGTGCCAGCAGCCGTGGACTAGCGGGAGAGACCCAGTACTTC. The full variable domain, its missing parts supplied by reference TRBV28 and TRBJ2-5, is DVKVTQSSRYLVKRTGEKVFLECVQDMDHENMFWYRQDPGLGLRLIYFSYDVKMKEKGDIPEGYSVSREKKERFSLILESASTNQTSMYLCASSRGLAGETQYFGPGTRLLVL.

Many counts were recorded for this clone. CDR3 sequence: CASSIPRRGDQPQHF. For the CDR3, the DNA is TGTGCCAGTAGTATTCCTCGGCGGGGAGATCAGCCCCAGCATTTT. The V and J genes are TRBV19 and TRBJ1-5; D not resolved. Trimming took off 3 bases at V and 5 bases at J, with 14 bases between the two ends. Per the germline V gene, CDR1 is LNHDA and CDR2 is SQIVND (reference sequence). This CDR3 contains 15 residues.

This clone was picked up many times. The V and J genes are TRBV20-1 and TRBJ2-7; D is uncertain. Deletions cut 5 bases from V and 0 bases from J, with 5 bases between. The CDR3 loop spans 11 amino acids. Germline values: CDR1 DFQATT, CDR2 SNEGSKA (reference sequence). CDR3 coding DNA: TGCAGTGCTCAGAGCTCCTACGAGCAGTACTTC. Its protein product is CSAQSSYEQYF.

At least ten counts were recorded for this clone. The chain is built from TRBV12-3 or TRBV12-4 and TRBJ2-1, with 7 bases lining up with TRBD2. The ends lost 3 bases at V and 1 base at J; junction bases unmatched: 6. The CDR3 sequence is 16 residues long. CDR3 sequence: CASSFRLAGSYNEQFF. CDR3 nucleotide sequence: TGTGCCAGCAGTTTTAGACTAGCAGGGTCCTACAATGAGCAGTTCTTC.

This clone was counted ten times or more. The chain employs TRBV12-3 or TRBV12-4 and TRBJ1-3; maybe TRBD1 (5 bases). Trimming removed 6 bases at V and 4 bases at J, with 19 bases between. The CDR3 extends over 16 amino acids. The CDR3 DNA reads as TGTGCCAGCAGACCCACCGGGGGGGGTTCGGGAAACACCATATATTTT. Encoded protein: CASRPTGGGSGNTIYF.

This clone was counted many times. V usage is TRBV6-6 and J usage is TRBJ1-2; D is unclear. The germline V gene has CDR1 MNHNY and CDR2 SVGAGI (reference sequence). This CDR3 comprises 13 residues. V was pared by 7 bases and J by 0 bases, with 9 bases between. As DNA, the CDR3 is TGTGCCAGCAAGGCCGCTGCTAACTATGGCTACACCTTC. Translated: CASKAAANYGYTF.

This clone is hyperexpanded. The V and J genes are TRBV28 and TRBJ1-2; 10 nucleotides agree with TRBD1. Germline-derived CDR1 and CDR2 are MDHEN and SYDVKM. The V gene end was trimmed by 4 bases and the J gene end by 3 bases; junction bases not matched to a gene: 5. CDR3 length: 15 amino acids. The CDR3 sequence is CASSSTGGYYYGYTF. CDR3 nucleotide sequence: TGTGCCAGCAGTTCGACAGGGGGCTATTACTATGGCTACACCTTC.

A few counts support this clone. The genes are TRBV7-9 and TRBJ2-6; TRBD1 aligns across 12 bases. Trimming cost V 8 bases and J 1 base; bases outside gene matches: 12. CDR3 size: 19 residues. Per germline, CDR1 SEHNR and CDR2 FQNEAQ (reference sequence). CDR3 in amino acids: CASGLRPGQGASGANVLTF. CDR3 sequence (DNA): TGTGCCAGCGGTCTCCGGCCGGGACAGGGGGCTTCTGGGGCCAACGTCCTGACTTTC.